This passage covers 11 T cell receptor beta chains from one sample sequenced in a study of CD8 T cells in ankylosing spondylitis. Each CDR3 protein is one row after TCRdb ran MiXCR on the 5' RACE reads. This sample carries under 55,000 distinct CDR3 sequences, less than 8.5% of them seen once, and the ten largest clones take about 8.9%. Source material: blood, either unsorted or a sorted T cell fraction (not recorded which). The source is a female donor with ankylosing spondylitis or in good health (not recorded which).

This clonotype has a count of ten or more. The CDR3 DNA reads TGCGCCAGCAGCCCCACCGGACAGCACTACTCTGGAAACACCATATATTTT. As protein: CASSPTGQHYSGNTIYF. The V and J genes are TRBV5-1 and TRBJ1-3, with a weak D call TRBD1 (6 bases). The length of the CDR3 is 17 residues. Looked up from germline, CDR1 is SGHRS and CDR2 is YFSETQ. V lost 4 bases and J lost 0, with 17 bases in between.

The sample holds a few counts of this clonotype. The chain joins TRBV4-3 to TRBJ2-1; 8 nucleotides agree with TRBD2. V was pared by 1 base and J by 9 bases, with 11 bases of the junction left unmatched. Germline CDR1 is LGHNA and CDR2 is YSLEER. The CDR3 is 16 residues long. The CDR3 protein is CASSQAERAGASEQFF. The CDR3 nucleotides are TGCGCCAGCAGCCAAGCCGAACGAGCGGGGGCTTCTGAGCAGTTCTTC.

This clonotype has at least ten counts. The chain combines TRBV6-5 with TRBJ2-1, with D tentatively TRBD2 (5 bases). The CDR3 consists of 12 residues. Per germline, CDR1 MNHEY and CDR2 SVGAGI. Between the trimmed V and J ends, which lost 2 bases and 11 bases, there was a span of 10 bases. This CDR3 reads CASSYAPGKQFF. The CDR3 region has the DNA TGTGCCAGCAGTTACGCTCCGGGAAAGCAGTTCTTC.

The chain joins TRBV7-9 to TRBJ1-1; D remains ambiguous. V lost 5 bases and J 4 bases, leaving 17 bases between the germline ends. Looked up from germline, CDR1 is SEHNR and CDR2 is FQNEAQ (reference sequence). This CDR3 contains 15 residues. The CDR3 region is CASSTSWTSSTEAFF. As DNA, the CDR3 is TGTGCCAGCAGCACATCATGGACTTCGAGCACTGAAGCTTTCTTT. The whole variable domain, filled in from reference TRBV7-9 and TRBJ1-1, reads DTGVSQNPRHKITKRGQNVTFRCDPISEHNRLYWYRQTLGQGPEFLTYFQNEAQLEKSRLLSDRFSAERPKGSFSTLEIQRTEQGDSAMYLCASSTSWTSSTEAFFGQGTRLTVV.

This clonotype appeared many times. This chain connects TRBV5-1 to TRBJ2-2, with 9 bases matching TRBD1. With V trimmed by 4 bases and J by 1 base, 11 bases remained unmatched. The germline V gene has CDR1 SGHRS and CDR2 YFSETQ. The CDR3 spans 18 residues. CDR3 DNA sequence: TGCGCCAGCAGCCCTCCCAGGACAGGGGACCTGAACACCGGGGAGCTGTTTTTT. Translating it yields CASSPPRTGDLNTGELFF.

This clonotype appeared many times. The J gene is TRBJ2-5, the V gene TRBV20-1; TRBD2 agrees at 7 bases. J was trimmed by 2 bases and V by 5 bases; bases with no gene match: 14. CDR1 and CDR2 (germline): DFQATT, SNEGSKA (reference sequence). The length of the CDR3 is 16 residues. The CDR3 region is CSARPPSGSGQETQYF. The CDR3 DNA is TGCAGTGCTCGGCCTCCTAGCGGATCGGGGCAAGAGACCCAGTACTTC.

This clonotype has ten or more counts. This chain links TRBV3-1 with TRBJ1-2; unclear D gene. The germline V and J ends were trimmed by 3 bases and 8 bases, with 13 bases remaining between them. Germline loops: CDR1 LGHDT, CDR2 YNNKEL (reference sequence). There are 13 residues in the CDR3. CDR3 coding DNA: TGTGCCAGCAGCCACCTATCCCTGGGGGGCTACACCTTC. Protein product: CASSHLSLGGYTF.

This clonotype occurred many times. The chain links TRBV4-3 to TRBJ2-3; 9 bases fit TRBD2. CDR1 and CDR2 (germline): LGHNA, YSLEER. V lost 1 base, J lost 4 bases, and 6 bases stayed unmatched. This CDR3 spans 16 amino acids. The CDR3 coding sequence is TGCGCCAGCAGCCAAGCCCGGCTAGCGGGGTCAGATACGCAGTATTTT. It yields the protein CASSQARLAGSDTQYF.

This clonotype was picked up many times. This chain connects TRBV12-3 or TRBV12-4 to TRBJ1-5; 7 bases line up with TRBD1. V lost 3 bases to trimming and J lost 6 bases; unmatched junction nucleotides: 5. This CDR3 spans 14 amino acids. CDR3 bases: TGTGCCAGCAGTTTCGACAGGGAGGGTCAGCCCCAGCATTTT. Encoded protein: CASSFDREGQPQHF.

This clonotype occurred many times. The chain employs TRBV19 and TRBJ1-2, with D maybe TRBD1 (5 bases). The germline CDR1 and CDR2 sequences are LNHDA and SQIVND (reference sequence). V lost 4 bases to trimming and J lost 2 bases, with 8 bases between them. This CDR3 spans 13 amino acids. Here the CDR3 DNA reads TGTGCCAGTAGTAGGACAAGAAACTATGGCTACACCTTC. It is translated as CASSRTRNYGYTF.

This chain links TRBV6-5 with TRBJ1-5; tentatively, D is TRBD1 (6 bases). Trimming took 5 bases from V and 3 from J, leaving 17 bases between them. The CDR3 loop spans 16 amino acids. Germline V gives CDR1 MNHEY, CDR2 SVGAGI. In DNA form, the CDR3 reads TGTGCCAGCAGTGCTCTAGACAGGCCCGCCAATCAGCCCCAGCATTTT. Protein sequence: CASSALDRPANQPQHF.